The rows below give T cell receptor beta chains drawn from one sample of a study of blood T cell repertoires in COVID-19. Generated by immunoSEQ multiplex PCR, the TCRdb table keeps only in-frame clones and is missing some. This table has around 200,000 clones, around 86% appearing once. The specimen was PBMCs or T cells enriched from blood (not recorded which). The receptor set was obtained from a woman aged 40 to 50 with acute COVID-19. Each CDR3 is given with its conserved first and last residue. A D gene is named only where the DNA matches it firmly. For some rows the clone size is stated as once, few or many, or as a class when expanded; others skip it.

J gene | D gene | V gene | clone size | CDR3 protein | CDR3 DNA
TRBJ1-6 | - | TRBV27 | - | CASTLLAPAYNSPLHF | TGTGCCAGCACCTTACTAGCCCCAGCCTATAATTCACCCCTCCACTTT
TRBJ1-1 | TRBD1 | TRBV3-1/TRBV3-2 | - | CASSLLGQGEMNTEAFF | TGTGCCAGCAGCCTTTTAGGACAGGGGGAGATGAACACTGAAGCTTTCTTT
TRBJ1-4 | - | TRBV2 | - | CASSATRATEKLFF | TGTGCCAGCAGTGCGACCAGAGCGACTGAAAAACTGTTTTTT
TRBJ2-2 | TRBD1 | TRBV29-1 | - | CSVAEGQTNTGELFF | TGCAGCGTTGCTGAGGGACAGACGAACACCGGGGAGCTGTTTTTT
TRBJ1-1 | TRBD1 | TRBV7-7 | - | CASSPGTGPKNTEAFF | TGTGCTAGCAGCCCCGGGACAGGGCCAAAAAACACTGAAGCTTTCTTT
TRBJ1-2 | TRBD1 | TRBV4-3 | - | CASSQMTGPNYGYTF | TGCGCCAGCAGCCAAATGACAGGGCCTAACTATGGCTACACCTTC
TRBJ1-1 | - | TRBV25-1 | - | CASSGTGSFTEAFF | TGTGCCAGCAGTGGTACAGGGTCGTTTACTGAAGCTTTCTTT
TRBJ2-3 | TRBD2 | TRBV13 | - | CASSVLAPAGDTQYF | TGTGCCAGCAGCGTACTAGCGCCCGCGGGAGATACGCAGTATTTT
TRBJ1-1 | - | TRBV19 | - | CASSVQGMDTEAFF | TGTGCCAGTAGTGTGCAGGGTATGGACACTGAAGCTTTCTTT
TRBJ1-1 | TRBD1 | TRBV6-5 | - | CASSTQGANTEAFF | TGTGCCAGCAGCACCCAGGGGGCAAATACTGAAGCTTTCTTT
TRBJ2-2 | - | TRBV6-5 | - | CASSTVNTGELFF | TGTGCCAGCAGCACAGTAAACACCGGGGAGCTGTTTTTT
TRBJ1-2 | TRBD1 | TRBV29-1 | - | CSAATGVPDGYTF | TGCAGCGCTGCGACAGGGGTTCCCGATGGCTACACCTTC
TRBJ2-7 | - | TRBV6-5 | - | CASSTPGTTYEQYF | TGTGCCAGCAGTACCCCGGGGACAACCTACGAGCAGTACTTC
TRBJ2-2 | - | TRBV14 | - | CASSQNRGWRTGELFF | TGTGCCAGCAGCCAAAATAGAGGGTGGAGGACCGGGGAGCTGTTTTTT
TRBJ2-5 | TRBD1 | TRBV2 | - | CASSSGTGGTVGQETQYF | TGTGCCAGCAGTTCCGGGACAGGGGGGACGGTCGGCCAAGAGACCCAGTACTTC
TRBJ1-1 | - | TRBV5-6 | few | CASSPWPGDTEAFF | TGTGCCAGCAGCCCCTGGCCAGGGGATACTGAAGCTTTCTTT
TRBJ1-1 | - | TRBV24-1 | - | CATSDVSRGEAFF | TGTGCCACCAGTGACGTATCCCGGGGAGAAGCTTTCTTT
TRBJ1-1 | TRBD1 | TRBV6-2/TRBV6-3 | - | CASSPRDSEAFF | TGTGCCAGCAGCCCGAGGGACAGTGAAGCTTTCTTT
TRBJ2-1 | TRBD1 | TRBV7-9 | - | CASSHLQGAWEQFF | TGTGCCAGCAGCCACCTACAGGGGGCTTGGGAGCAGTTCTTC
TRBJ2-3 | - | TRBV13 | - | CASSYQRGTDTQYF | TGTGCCAGCAGCTACCAGCGGGGCACAGATACGCAGTATTTT
TRBJ2-5 | TRBD2 | TRBV27 | - | CASSFRTSGEETQYF | TGTGCCAGCAGTTTCAGGACTAGCGGGGAAGAGACCCAGTACTTC
TRBJ1-1 | - | TRBV6-1 | - | CASSELARLNTEAFF | TGTGCCAGCAGTGAATTGGCCAGATTGAACACTGAAGCTTTCTTT
TRBJ1-6 | - | TRBV18 | - | CASSPTSFNSPLHF | TGTGCCAGCTCACCGACAAGTTTTAATTCACCCCTCCACTTT
TRBJ2-5 | - | TRBV25-1 | - | CASGETHKETQYF | TGTGCCAGCGGGGAGACACATAAAGAGACCCAGTACTTC
TRBJ2-1 | TRBD2 | TRBV5-1 | few | CASSFTVTSGSNNEQFF | TGCGCCAGCAGCTTTACCGTGACTAGCGGGAGTAACAATGAGCAGTTCTTC
TRBJ1-2 | TRBD1 | TRBV9 | - | CASSVDRGLYYGYTF | TGTGCCAGCAGCGTGGACAGGGGGCTCTACTATGGCTACACCTTC
TRBJ2-3 | TRBD2 | TRBV7-8 | - | CASSLGRASGGYGTDTQYF | TGTGCCAGCAGCCTAGGACGGGCTAGCGGGGGGTACGGAACAGATACGCAGTATTTT
TRBJ2-5 | - | TRBV9 | - | CASSAGGRMEETQYF | TGTGCCAGCAGCGCGGGGGGCCGGATGGAGGAGACCCAGTACTTC
TRBJ2-2 | - | TRBV5-1 | - | CASSQEERELFF | TGCGCCAGCAGCCAAGAGGAAAGGGAGCTGTTTTTT
TRBJ1-2 | TRBD1 | TRBV24-1 | few | CATSDPQGARGYTF | TGTGCCACCAGTGATCCGCAGGGGGCGCGGGGCTACACCTTC
TRBJ2-5 | TRBD1 | TRBV11-1 | once | CASDRGQGEQETQYF | TGTGCCAGCGACCGCGGACAGGGGGAACAAGAGACCCAGTACTTC
TRBJ2-2 | - | TRBV24-1 | few | CATEDRRTGELFF | TGTGCCACCGAAGATAGGAGAACCGGGGAGCTGTTTTTT
TRBJ2-3 | TRBD2 | TRBV24-1 | once | CATSDPSGGITDTQYF | TGTGCCACCAGTGATCCTAGCGGGGGGATCACAGATACGCAGTATTTT
TRBJ1-5 | - | TRBV5-6 | - | CASSFPGSGQPQHF | TGTGCCAGCAGCTTTCCGGGGAGTGGCCAGCCCCAGCATTTT
TRBJ2-5 | TRBD2 | TRBV18 | - | CASSPLREGETQYF | TGTGCCAGCTCACCATTGCGGGAGGGGGAGACCCAGTACTTC
TRBJ1-2 | - | TRBV5-1 | once | CASSPDDRLDGYTF | TGCGCCAGCAGCCCCGACGACAGGCTAGATGGCTACACCTTC
TRBJ2-7 | TRBD2 | TRBV7-2 | - | CASSASGGTTYEQYF | TGTGCCAGCAGCGCTAGCGGGGGGACTACCTACGAGCAGTACTTC
TRBJ1-1 | - | TRBV28 | once | CASSLGGGSMNTEAFF | TGTGCCAGCAGTTTAGGTGGGGGGTCCATGAACACTGAAGCTTTCTTT
TRBJ1-1 | TRBD1 | TRBV12-3/TRBV12-4 | - | CASRLTGSTEAFF | TGTGCCAGCAGACTGACAGGGTCCACTGAAGCTTTCTTT
TRBJ1-2 | - | TRBV9 | - | CASSDNKKQGIYGYTF | TGTGCCAGCAGCGATAATAAAAAACAGGGAATCTATGGCTACACCTTC
TRBJ2-1 | TRBD1 | TRBV7-9 | once | CASSLVPRQGANNEQFF | TGTGCCAGCAGCTTAGTACCGAGACAGGGGGCGAATAATGAGCAGTTCTTC
TRBJ1-5 | TRBD1 | TRBV7-9 | few | CASSRIRTGNSNQPQHF | TGTGCCAGCAGCCGAATAAGGACAGGGAATAGCAATCAGCCCCAGCATTTT
TRBJ1-1 | - | TRBV6-5 | - | CASGRYNTEAFF | TGTGCCAGCGGCAGGTATAACACTGAAGCTTTCTTT
TRBJ1-6 | TRBD1 | TRBV19 | - | CASSVGQVRDSPLHF | TGTGCCAGTAGCGTAGGACAGGTTCGAGATTCACCCCTCCACTTT
TRBJ1-3 | - | TRBV7-9 | - | CASSSSLEPGNTIYF | TGTGCCAGCAGCTCCTCACTTGAGCCTGGAAACACCATATATTTT
TRBJ2-5 | - | TRBV7-2 | - | CASRADGGAGGSQYF | TGTGCCAGCAGGGCGGACGGCGGGGCCGGTGGGTCCCAGTACTTC
TRBJ1-1 | - | TRBV7-8 | - | CASSPRGRTEAFF | TGTGCCAGCAGCCCCCGGGGGAGAACTGAAGCTTTCTTT
TRBJ1-6 | - | TRBV5-1 | - | CASTEAGSLYNSPLHF | TGCGCCAGCACCGAGGCGGGCTCCCTCTATAATTCACCCCTCCACTTT
TRBJ1-2 | TRBD1 | TRBV7-2 | - | CASSWDRGLSYGYTF | TGTGCCAGCAGTTGGGACAGGGGGCTGTCCTATGGCTACACCTTC
TRBJ1-3 | - | TRBV5-4 | - | CASSPKTGAGNTIYF | TGTGCCAGCAGCCCGAAGACAGGTGCTGGAAACACCATATATTTT
TRBJ1-1 | - | TRBV3-1/TRBV3-2 | - | CASSQAYRQNTEAFF | TGTGCCAGCAGCCAAGCTTACAGACAGAACACTGAAGCTTTCTTT